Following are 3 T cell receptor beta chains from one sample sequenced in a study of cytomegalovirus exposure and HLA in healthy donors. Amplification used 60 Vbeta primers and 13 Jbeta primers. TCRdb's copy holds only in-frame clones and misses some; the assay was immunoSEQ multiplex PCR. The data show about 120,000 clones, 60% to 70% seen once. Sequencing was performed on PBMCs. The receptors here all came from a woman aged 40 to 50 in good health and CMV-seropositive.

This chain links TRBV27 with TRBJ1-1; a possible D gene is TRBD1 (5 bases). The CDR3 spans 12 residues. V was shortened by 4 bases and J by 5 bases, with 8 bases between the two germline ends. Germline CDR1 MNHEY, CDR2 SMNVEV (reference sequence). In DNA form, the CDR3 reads TGTGCCAGCAGTTATGCAGGGACTGAAGCTTTCTTT. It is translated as CASSYAGTEAFF.

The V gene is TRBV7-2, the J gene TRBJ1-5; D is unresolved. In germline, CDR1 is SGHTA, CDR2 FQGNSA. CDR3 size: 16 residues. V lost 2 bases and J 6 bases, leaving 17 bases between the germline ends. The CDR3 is CASSLLGPLSGQPQHF. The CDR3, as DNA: TGTGCCAGCAGCTTACTTGGACCCCTTAGCGGTCAGCCCCAGCATTTT.

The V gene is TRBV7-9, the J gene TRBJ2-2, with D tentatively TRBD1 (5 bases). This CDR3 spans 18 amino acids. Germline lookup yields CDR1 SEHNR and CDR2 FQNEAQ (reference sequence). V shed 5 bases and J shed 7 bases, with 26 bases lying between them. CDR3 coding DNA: TGTGCCAGCAGCCATAACTCCCTTAGGCCAGGGCGGAGCGGGGAGCTGTTTTTT. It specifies CASSHNSLRPGRSGELFF. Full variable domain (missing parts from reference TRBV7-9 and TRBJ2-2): DTGVSQNPRHKITKRGQNVTFRCDPISEHNRLYWYRQTLGQGPEFLTYFQNEAQLEKSRLLSDRFSAERPKGSFSTLEIQRTEQGDSAMYLCASSHNSLRPGRSGELFFGEGSRLTVL.